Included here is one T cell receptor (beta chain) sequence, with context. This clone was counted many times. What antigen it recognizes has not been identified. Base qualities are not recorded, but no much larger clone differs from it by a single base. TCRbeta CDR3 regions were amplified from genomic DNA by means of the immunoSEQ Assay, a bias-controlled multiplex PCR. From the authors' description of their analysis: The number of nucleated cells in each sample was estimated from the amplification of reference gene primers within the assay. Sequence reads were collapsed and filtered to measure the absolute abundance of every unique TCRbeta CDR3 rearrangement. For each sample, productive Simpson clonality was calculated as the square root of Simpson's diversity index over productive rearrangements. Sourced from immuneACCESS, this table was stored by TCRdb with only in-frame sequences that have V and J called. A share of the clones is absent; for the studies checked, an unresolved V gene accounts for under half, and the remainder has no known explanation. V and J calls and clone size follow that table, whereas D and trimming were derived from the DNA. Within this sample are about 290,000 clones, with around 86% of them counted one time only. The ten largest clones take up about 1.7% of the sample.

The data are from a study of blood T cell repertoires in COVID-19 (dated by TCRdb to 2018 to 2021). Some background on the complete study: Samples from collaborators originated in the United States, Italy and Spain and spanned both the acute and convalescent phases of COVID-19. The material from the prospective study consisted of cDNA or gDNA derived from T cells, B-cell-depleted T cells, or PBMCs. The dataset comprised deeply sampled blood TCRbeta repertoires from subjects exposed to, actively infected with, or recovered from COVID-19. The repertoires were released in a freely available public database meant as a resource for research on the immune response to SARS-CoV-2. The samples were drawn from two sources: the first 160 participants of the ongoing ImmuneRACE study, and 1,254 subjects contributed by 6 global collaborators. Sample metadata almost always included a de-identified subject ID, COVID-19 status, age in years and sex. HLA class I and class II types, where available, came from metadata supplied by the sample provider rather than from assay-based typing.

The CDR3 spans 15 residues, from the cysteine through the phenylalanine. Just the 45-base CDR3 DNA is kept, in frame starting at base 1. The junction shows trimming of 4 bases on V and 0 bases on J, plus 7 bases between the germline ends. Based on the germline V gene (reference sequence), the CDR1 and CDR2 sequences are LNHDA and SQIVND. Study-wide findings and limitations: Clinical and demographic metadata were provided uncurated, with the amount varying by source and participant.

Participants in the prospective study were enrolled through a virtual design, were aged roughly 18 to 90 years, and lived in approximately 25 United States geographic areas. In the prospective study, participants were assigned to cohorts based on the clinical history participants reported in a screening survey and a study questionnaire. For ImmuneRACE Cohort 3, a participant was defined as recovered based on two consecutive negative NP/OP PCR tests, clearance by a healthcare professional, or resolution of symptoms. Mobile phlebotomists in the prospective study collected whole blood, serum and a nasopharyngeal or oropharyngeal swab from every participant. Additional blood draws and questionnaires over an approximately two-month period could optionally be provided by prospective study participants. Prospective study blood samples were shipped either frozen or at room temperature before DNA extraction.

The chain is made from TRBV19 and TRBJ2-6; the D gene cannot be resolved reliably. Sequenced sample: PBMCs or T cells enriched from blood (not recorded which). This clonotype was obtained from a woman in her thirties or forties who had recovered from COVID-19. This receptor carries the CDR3 CASSNSLSGANVLTF. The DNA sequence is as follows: TGTGCCAGTAGTAACAGCCTCTCTGGGGCCAACGTCCTGACTTTC.